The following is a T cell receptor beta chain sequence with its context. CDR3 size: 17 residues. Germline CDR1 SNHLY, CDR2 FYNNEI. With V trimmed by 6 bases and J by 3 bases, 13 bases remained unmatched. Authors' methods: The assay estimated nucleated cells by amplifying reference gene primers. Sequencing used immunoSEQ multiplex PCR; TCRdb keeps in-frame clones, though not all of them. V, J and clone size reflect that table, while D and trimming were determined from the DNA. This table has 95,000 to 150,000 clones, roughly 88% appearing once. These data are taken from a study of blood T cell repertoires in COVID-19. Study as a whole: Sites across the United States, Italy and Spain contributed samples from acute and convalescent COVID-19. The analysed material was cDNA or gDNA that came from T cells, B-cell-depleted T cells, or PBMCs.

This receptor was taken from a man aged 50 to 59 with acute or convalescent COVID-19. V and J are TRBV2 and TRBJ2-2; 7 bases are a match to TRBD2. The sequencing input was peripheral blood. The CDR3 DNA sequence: TGTGCCAGCAGGAGAGCCGGGACTACCCGAGACACCGGGGAGCTGTTTTTT. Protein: CASRRAGTTRDTGELFF. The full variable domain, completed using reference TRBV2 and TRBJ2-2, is EPEVTQTPSHQVTQMGQEVILRCVPISNHLYFYWYRQILGQKVEFLVSFYNNEISEKSEIFDDQFSVERPDGSNFTLKIRSTKLEDSAMYFCASRRAGTTRDTGELFFGEGSRLTVL.